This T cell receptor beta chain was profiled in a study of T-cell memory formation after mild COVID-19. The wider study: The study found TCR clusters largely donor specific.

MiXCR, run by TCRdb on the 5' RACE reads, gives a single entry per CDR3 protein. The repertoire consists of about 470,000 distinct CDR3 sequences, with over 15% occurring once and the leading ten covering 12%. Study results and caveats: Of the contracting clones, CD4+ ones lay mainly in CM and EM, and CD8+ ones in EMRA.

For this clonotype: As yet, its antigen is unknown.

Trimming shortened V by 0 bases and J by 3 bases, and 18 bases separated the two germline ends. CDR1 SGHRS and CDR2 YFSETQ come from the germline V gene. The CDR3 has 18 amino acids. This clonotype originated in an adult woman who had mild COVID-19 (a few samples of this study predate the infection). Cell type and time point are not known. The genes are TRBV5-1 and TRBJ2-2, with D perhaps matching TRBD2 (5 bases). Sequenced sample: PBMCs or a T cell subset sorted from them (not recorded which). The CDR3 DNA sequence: TGCGCCAGCAGCTTGGCTCCCACCCTAGCAGACTACACCGGGGAGCTGTTTTTT. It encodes CASSLAPTLADYTGELFF.